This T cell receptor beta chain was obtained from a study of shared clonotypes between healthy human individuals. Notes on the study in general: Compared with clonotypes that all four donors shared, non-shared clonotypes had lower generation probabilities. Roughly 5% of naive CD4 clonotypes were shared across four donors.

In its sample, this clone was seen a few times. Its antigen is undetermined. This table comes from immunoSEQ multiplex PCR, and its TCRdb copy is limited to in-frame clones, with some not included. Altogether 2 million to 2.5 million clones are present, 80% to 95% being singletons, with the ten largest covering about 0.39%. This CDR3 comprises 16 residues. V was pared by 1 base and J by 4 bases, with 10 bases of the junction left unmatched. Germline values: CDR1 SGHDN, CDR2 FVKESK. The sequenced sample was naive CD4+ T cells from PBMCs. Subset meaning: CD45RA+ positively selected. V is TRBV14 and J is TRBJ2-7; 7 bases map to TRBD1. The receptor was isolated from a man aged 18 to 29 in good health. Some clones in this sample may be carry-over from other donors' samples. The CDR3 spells CASSQGDRVYPYEQYF. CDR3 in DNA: TGTGCCAGCAGCCAAGGCGACAGGGTGTATCCTTACGAGCAGTACTTC.